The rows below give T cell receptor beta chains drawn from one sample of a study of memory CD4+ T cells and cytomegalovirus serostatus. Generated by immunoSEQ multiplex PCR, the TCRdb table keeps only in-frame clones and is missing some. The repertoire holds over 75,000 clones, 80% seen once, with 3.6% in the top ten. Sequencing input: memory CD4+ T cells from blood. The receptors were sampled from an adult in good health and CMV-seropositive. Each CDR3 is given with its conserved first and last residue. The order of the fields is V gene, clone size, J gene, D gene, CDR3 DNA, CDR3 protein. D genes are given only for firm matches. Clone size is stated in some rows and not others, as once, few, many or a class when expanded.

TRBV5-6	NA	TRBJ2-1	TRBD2	TGTGCCAGCAGCTGGGGTTTGGAACTAGCGGGAGAGAGGTTCTTC	CASSWGLELAGERFF
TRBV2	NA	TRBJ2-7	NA	TGTGCCAGCAGGGGCGTTTCCTACGAGCAGTACTTC	CASRGVSYEQYF
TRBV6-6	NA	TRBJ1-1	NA	TGTGCCAGCAGTACCCGGACAGTCATGAACACTGAAGCTTTCTTT	CASSTRTVMNTEAFF
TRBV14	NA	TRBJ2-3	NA	TGTGCCAGCAGCCAAGTCGCGGGGATCACAGATACGCAGTATTTT	CASSQVAGITDTQYF
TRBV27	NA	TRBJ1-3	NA	TGTGCCAGCAGTTTCACCTGGAAGGACACCATATATTTT	CASSFTWKDTIYF
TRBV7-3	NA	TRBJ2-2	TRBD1	TGTGCCAGCAGCTCCGGACAGGGAAACACCGGGGAGCTGTTTTTT	CASSSGQGNTGELFF
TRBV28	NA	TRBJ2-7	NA	TGTGCCAGCAGTTTATTAAGGGAAAGGTACTTC	CASSLLRERYF
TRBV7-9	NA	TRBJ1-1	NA	TGTGCCAGCCAACGAGGTGACTCGTGGACAAGGGGCACTGAAGCTTTCTTT	CASQRGDSWTRGTEAFF
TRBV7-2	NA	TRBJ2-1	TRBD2	TGTGCCAGCAGCTTGACTAGCTCAACCTACAATGAGCAGTTCTTC	CASSLTSSTYNEQFF
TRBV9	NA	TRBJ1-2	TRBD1	TGTGCCAGCAGCCCCGTAGGAATCTCGCGGGACAGGGGGATCTATGGCTACACCTTC	CASSPVGISRDRGIYGYTF
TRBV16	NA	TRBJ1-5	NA	TGTGCCAGCAGCCAAACGGGGAATCAGCCCCAGCATTTT	CASSQTGNQPQHF
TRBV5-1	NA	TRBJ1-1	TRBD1	TGCGCCAGCAGCCCTTGGGCGACAGGGACTGAAGCTTTCTTT	CASSPWATGTEAFF
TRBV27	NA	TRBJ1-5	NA	TGTGCCAGCAGTCTTCGGGGCGTTTATAGCAATCAGCCCCAGCATTTT	CASSLRGVYSNQPQHF
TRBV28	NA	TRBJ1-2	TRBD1	TGTGCCAGCAGGCCTCAGGGGGAGAAGTATGGCTACACCTTC	CASRPQGEKYGYTF
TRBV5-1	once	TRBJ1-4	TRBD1	TGCGCCAGCAGCAGGTCGGGACAGAATGAAAAACTGTTTTTT	CASSRSGQNEKLFF
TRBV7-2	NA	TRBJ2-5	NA	TGTGCCAGCAGCTTGGGACTGGGACAAGAGACCCAGTACTTC	CASSLGLGQETQYF
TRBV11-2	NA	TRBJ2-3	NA	TGTGCCAGCAGCCCCAGCACAGATACGCAGTATTTT	CASSPSTDTQYF